The clone carrying this TCR beta chain appeared many times. Its antigen is undetermined. The V and J ends lost 3 bases and 0 bases respectively, with 9 bases between them. CDR1 SGHRS and CDR2 YFSETQ come from the germline V gene. The CDR3 is made up of 14 amino acids. These data belong to a study of T-cell memory formation after mild COVID-19. About the research overall: TCR clusters were mostly confined to one donor each.

Constant-segment-primed 5'RACE gave TCR alpha and TCR beta cDNA libraries with sample barcodes and UMIs. TCRdb passed the 5' RACE reads through MiXCR, listing each CDR3 protein once. The sample lists just under 550,000 distinct CDR3 sequences, around 20% occurring once. Study-level points and caveats: The CD4+ clones that contracted clustered mainly within CM and EM, and the CD8+ clones concentrated in EMRA. CD4/CD8 balance characterized clones contracting day 15 to 85, and CD4+ skew characterized later expanders.

Material for sequencing was PBMCs or a T cell subset sorted from them (not recorded which). The chain is built from TRBV5-1 and TRBJ1-1; D might be TRBD1 (5 bases). The source of this sequence is an adult woman who had mild COVID-19 (a few samples of this study predate the infection). Cell type and time point are not known. Here the CDR3 DNA reads TGCGCCAGCAGCTCGGGACGGGTGAACACTGAAGCTTTCTTT. Protein sequence: CASSSGRVNTEAFF.